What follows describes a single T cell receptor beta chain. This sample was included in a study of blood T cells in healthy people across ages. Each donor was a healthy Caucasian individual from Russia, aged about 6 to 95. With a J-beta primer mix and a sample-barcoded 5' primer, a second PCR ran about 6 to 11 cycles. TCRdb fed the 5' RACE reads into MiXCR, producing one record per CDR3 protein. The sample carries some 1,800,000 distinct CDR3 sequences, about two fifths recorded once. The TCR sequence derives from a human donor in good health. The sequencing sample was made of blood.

The CDR3 region is CASSQPNGGGYTF. DNA for the CDR3: TGTGCCAGCAGCCAACCTAACGGGGGAGGCTACACCTTC. The chain uses TRBV13 and TRBJ1-2; tentative D call: TRBD1 (5 bases). The CDR3 sequence is 13 residues long. Trimming pared 5 bases from V and 8 bases from J, leaving 15 bases between. The germline gives CDR1 PRHDT, CDR2 FYEKMQ (reference sequence).